These T cell receptor beta chains were read from a single sample in a study of shared clonotypes between healthy human individuals. TCRdb's copy holds only in-frame clones and misses some; the assay was immunoSEQ multiplex PCR. This table has 2 million to 2.5 million clones, 85% to 95% appearing once. The sequenced sample was naive CD4+ T cells from PBMCs. Receptor source: a man aged 18 to 35 in good health. Some clones in this sample may be carry-over from other donors' samples. The CDR3 runs from the conserved cysteine through the conserved F or W. A D gene is named only where the DNA matches it firmly. Size is stated for part of the rows, as once, few or many counts, or as a class when the clone is expanded.

NA | TRBJ1-2 | TRBV5-4 | NA | TGTGCCAGCAGCTTGGATCCGTCGAACTATGGCTACACCTTC | CASSLDPSNYGYTF
NA | TRBJ2-2 | TRBV28 | NA | TGTGCCAGCAGTTCAACAGGAAACACCGGGGAGCTGTTTTTT | CASSSTGNTGELFF
NA | TRBJ1-5 | TRBV28 | TRBD1 | TGTGCCAGCAGTTTAGGTGGAGGACAGGGCATCGGGCAGCCCCAGCATTTT | CASSLGGGQGIGQPQHF
once | TRBJ2-1 | TRBV28 | NA | TGTGCCAGCACCACCTCCCGTAACGGAGAGTTCTTC | CASTTSRNGEFF
NA | TRBJ1-4 | TRBV27 | TRBD1 | TGTGCCAGCATGGCGACGGGGCGCAGGGGGGAAAAACTGTTTTTT | CASMATGRRGEKLFF
NA | TRBJ2-7 | TRBV27 | NA | TGTGCCAGCAGTTCCGGCTCCTACGAGCAGTACTTC | CASSSGSYEQYF
NA | TRBJ2-2 | TRBV2 | TRBD1 | TGTGCCAGCAGTCTCCCCGGACAGGGGAGTCGCACCGGGGAGCTGTTTTTT | CASSLPGQGSRTGELFF
NA | TRBJ2-7 | TRBV28 | TRBD2 | TGTGCCAGCATCCCGTCGAGCGGGAGGTCTTCCTACGAGCAGTACTTC | CASIPSSGRSSYEQYF
NA | TRBJ1-4 | TRBV6-6 | TRBD1 | TGTGCCAGCAGGAATACAGGGGGCGGTGAAAAACTGTTTTTT | CASRNTGGGEKLFF
NA | TRBJ2-3 | TRBV7-3 | TRBD2 | TGTGCCAGCAGCTCCGCCGGTAGCGGGGGCACAGATACGCAGTATTTT | CASSSAGSGGTDTQYF
NA | TRBJ1-1 | TRBV7-3 | NA | TGTGCCAGCAGCTTATCTGGGGGAATGAACACTGAAGCTTTCTTT | CASSLSGGMNTEAFF
NA | TRBJ2-2 | TRBV5-5 | TRBD1 | TGTGCCAGCAGCTCAAGACAGGGGGATGGGGAGCTGTTTTTT | CASSSRQGDGELFF
once | TRBJ2-1 | TRBV5-1 | TRBD2 | TGCGCCAGCAGCCCTGCCCCGAAGACTAGCGGTAATGAGCAGTTCTTC | CASSPAPKTSGNEQFF
NA | TRBJ2-2 | TRBV18 | NA | TGTGCCAGCTCACCACCGTCAGGCTCAGGTCGAGGGGAGCTGTTTTTT | CASSPPSGSGRGELFF
NA | TRBJ2-7 | TRBV19 | NA | TGTGCCAGTAGTATAGAGCAGACTAGGGGAACAACCTACGAGCAGTACTTC | CASSIEQTRGTTYEQYF
few | TRBJ2-3 | TRBV19 | NA | TGTGCCAGTAGTGCCCCGAGCACAGATACGCAGTATTTT | CASSAPSTDTQYF
NA | TRBJ1-1 | TRBV2 | TRBD1 | TGTGCCAGCAGTCGGACAGGGTCGCCGAACACTGAAGCTTTCTTT | CASSRTGSPNTEAFF
once | TRBJ2-2 | TRBV5-3 | NA | TGTGCCAGAAGCTTGGGGGATCCGCCGGACACCGGGGAGCTGTTTTTT | CARSLGDPPDTGELFF
NA | TRBJ1-2 | TRBV5-6 | NA | TGTGCCAGCAAACCGGCGGCGAGGTATGGCTACACCTTC | CASKPAARYGYTF
NA | TRBJ1-5 | TRBV10-3 | NA | TGTGCCATCAGTGCATACTTGAATCAGCCCCAGCATTTT | CAISAYLNQPQHF
NA | TRBJ2-7 | TRBV5-8 | TRBD1 | TGTGCCAGCAGCCCTAGGACAGGGAGCTACGAGCAGTACTTC | CASSPRTGSYEQYF
NA | TRBJ1-5 | TRBV18 | TRBD1 | TGTGCCAGCTCACCAACGACAGGGAGCAATCAGCCCCAGCATTTT | CASSPTTGSNQPQHF
NA | TRBJ1-2 | TRBV7-9 | TRBD1 | TGTGCCAGCAGCCCAGACAGGACAGGGCATAGCTATGGCTACACCTTC | CASSPDRTGHSYGYTF
NA | TRBJ1-4 | TRBV7-9 | TRBD1 | TGTGCCAGCAGCTACTCCGGGACAGGGGGCGCGAGGGAAAAACTGTTTTTT | CASSYSGTGGAREKLFF
NA | TRBJ1-2 | TRBV2 | NA | TGTGCCAGCAGTGACCCCGGGGGGGCCTCGGGAGGCTACACCTTC | CASSDPGGASGGYTF
NA | TRBJ2-1 | TRBV19 | TRBD1 | TGTGCCAGTAGTTGGACAGGGACCCCCCTCGGAGGGAATGAGCAGTTCTTC | CASSWTGTPLGGNEQFF
NA | TRBJ1-3 | TRBV6-5 | NA | TGTGCCAGCACAACCCCAGGGTCGGACACCATATATTTT | CASTTPGSDTIYF
NA | TRBJ2-2 | TRBV14 | TRBD2 | TGTGCCAGCAGCCAAGTTTCAGCGGGAGCAAGGGTAGGCACCGGGGAGCTGTTTTTT | CASSQVSAGARVGTGELFF
NA | TRBJ2-1 | TRBV20-1 | NA | TGCAGTGGTACCACCTACAATGAGCAGTTCTTC | CSGTTYNEQFF
NA | TRBJ2-6 | TRBV19 | NA | TGTGCCAGTAGTAGGAGGGGTGCCGGGGCCAACGTCCTGACTTTC | CASSRRGAGANVLTF
NA | TRBJ2-2 | TRBV2 | NA | TGTGCCAGCAGACCCGCGAGCGGGACCGGGGAGCTGTTTTTT | CASRPASGTGELFF
once | TRBJ2-1 | TRBV21-1 | NA | TGTGCCAGCAGCAAAGGCAACAGGGATTGGAACAATGAGCAGTTCTTC | CASSKGNRDWNNEQFF
NA | TRBJ2-5 | TRBV2 | NA | TGTGCCAGCAACAGAGAGGGGGAAGAGACCCAGTACTTC | CASNREGEETQYF
NA | TRBJ1-1 | TRBV6-1 | NA | TGTGCCAGCAGTCCCCGGTTGGGGGCTGAAGCTTTCTTT | CASSPRLGAEAFF
NA | TRBJ2-1 | TRBV30 | TRBD2 | TGTGCCTGGAGCTACCCGGGACTAGCGAATAATGAGCAGTTCTTC | CAWSYPGLANNEQFF
NA | TRBJ2-7 | TRBV4-2 | TRBD1 | TGTGCCAGCAGCCAAGCCGGGACAGGGGGCGCGTACGAGCAGTACTTC | CASSQAGTGGAYEQYF
once | TRBJ1-1 | TRBV7-8 | NA | TGTGCCAGCAGCAGAGGGGATCCCCCTGAAGCTTTCTTT | CASSRGDPPEAFF
NA | TRBJ2-7 | TRBV5-4 | TRBD2 | TGTGCCAGCAGCACAGGACTAGCGGGCTCCTACGAGCAGTACTTC | CASSTGLAGSYEQYF
NA | TRBJ2-2 | TRBV13 | NA | TGTGCCAGCAGCTTAGGCCTAAGGGTCCCCGGGGAGCTGTTTTTT | CASSLGLRVPGELFF
NA | TRBJ2-2 | TRBV27 | NA | TGTGCCACGCGGGGACGGTTCGGCAACGGGGAGCTGTTTTTT | CATRGRFGNGELFF
NA | TRBJ1-3 | TRBV7-3 | TRBD1 | TGTGCCAGCAGCATACGGGACAGGGGGCGGGAAAACACCATATATTTT | CASSIRDRGRENTIYF
NA | TRBJ1-2 | TRBV11-2 | NA | TGTGCCAGCAGCTTCACACCGACCGTCGTTCCTAACTATGGCTACACCTTC | CASSFTPTVVPNYGYTF
NA | TRBJ1-5 | TRBV4-1 | NA | TGCGCCAGCAGCCAAGTCCTGTTGCAGATCACAGCCTCTCAGCCCCAGCATTTT | CASSQVLLQITASQPQHF
NA | TRBJ2-7 | TRBV5-1 | TRBD1 | TGCGCCAGCAGCTGGACTTGGGACAGGGACTACGAGCAGTACTTC | CASSWTWDRDYEQYF
NA | TRBJ2-7 | TRBV27 | TRBD2 | TGTGCCAGCAGTTTATCGCGTAGCGGGAGTTACGAGCAGTACTTC | CASSLSRSGSYEQYF
NA | TRBJ2-7 | TRBV14 | NA | TGTGCCAGCAGCCAAGACCACGGAGCCTACGAGCAGTACTTC | CASSQDHGAYEQYF
NA | TRBJ2-1 | TRBV30 | TRBD2 | TGTGCCGGGAAGACTAGCGGAACCTACAATGAGCAGTTCTTC | CAGKTSGTYNEQFF
NA | TRBJ1-4 | TRBV18 | NA | TGTGCCAGCTCACCAGCCCCCACCTCAACTAATGAAAAACTGTTTTTT | CASSPAPTSTNEKLFF
NA | TRBJ1-2 | TRBV7-9 | TRBD1 | TGTGCCAGCAGCATAACCTGGGACAGGGAATATGGCTACACCTTC | CASSITWDREYGYTF
few | TRBJ1-1 | TRBV9 | NA | TGTGCCAGCAGCGGATTTACCGGGGGTGAAGCTTTCTTT | CASSGFTGGEAFF
once | TRBJ2-2 | TRBV2 | NA | TGTGCCAGCACTAGGGGTCGGGGTACCGGGGAGCTGTTTTTT | CASTRGRGTGELFF